The rows below give T cell receptor beta chains drawn from one sample of a study of PD-1 blockade in classical Hodgkin lymphoma. Produced via immunoSEQ multiplex PCR; TCRdb's table is partial and in-frame only. Of over 9,500 clones in the sample, around four fifths are singletons; the top ten hold roughly 41%. The sample was peripheral blood mononuclear cells (PBMCs), taken before the fourth cycle of nivolumab. The source of these receptors is a human donor with classical Hodgkin lymphoma. The CDR3 runs from the conserved cysteine through the conserved F or W. Fields, in order: V gene, clone size, D gene, J gene, CDR3 protein, CDR3 DNA. The D gene is left open where the match is weak. Rows may omit the clone size; those that give it use once, few, many or a size class.

v_gene: TRBV30
abundance: .
d_gene: .
j_gene: TRBJ2-1
CDR3aa: CAWSVPAGNEQFF
CDR3nt: TGTGCCTGGAGTGTACCGGCTGGCAATGAGCAGTTCTTC

v_gene: TRBV6-1
abundance: .
d_gene: .
j_gene: TRBJ1-2
CDR3aa: CASVEWGLYGYTF
CDR3nt: TGCGCCAGCGTAGAATGGGGACTTTATGGCTACACCTTC

v_gene: TRBV5-4
abundance: few
d_gene: TRBD2
j_gene: TRBJ2-2
CDR3aa: CASSLWVAGMIGELFF
CDR3nt: TGTGCCAGCAGCTTGTGGGTAGCGGGTATGATCGGGGAGCTGTTTTTT

v_gene: TRBV19
abundance: .
d_gene: .
j_gene: TRBJ2-6
CDR3aa: CASSIGWHSGANVLTF
CDR3nt: TGTGCCAGTAGTATAGGTTGGCACTCTGGGGCCAACGTCCTGACTTTC

v_gene: TRBV11-3
abundance: .
d_gene: TRBD1
j_gene: TRBJ2-1
CDR3aa: CASSLGQGVHNEQFF
CDR3nt: TGTGCCAGCAGCTTAGGACAGGGGGTACACAATGAGCAGTTCTTC

v_gene: TRBV28
abundance: .
d_gene: TRBD1
j_gene: TRBJ1-5
CDR3aa: CASRDWDSWGLGQPQHF
CDR3nt: TGTGCCAGCAGGGATTGGGACAGTTGGGGATTGGGGCAGCCCCAGCATTTT

v_gene: TRBV18
abundance: .
d_gene: .
j_gene: TRBJ1-1
CDR3aa: CASSPSGAGTDTYTEAFF
CDR3nt: TGTGCCAGCTCACCATCCGGCGCGGGCACAGATACCTACACTGAAGCTTTCTTT

v_gene: TRBV7-6
abundance: .
d_gene: TRBD1
j_gene: TRBJ2-2
CDR3aa: CASSDQAGTGGTGELFF
CDR3nt: TGTGCCAGCAGCGATCAAGCCGGGACAGGGGGCACCGGGGAGCTGTTTTTT

v_gene: TRBV30
abundance: .
d_gene: .
j_gene: TRBJ1-1
CDR3aa: CAWSGLDRKAFF
CDR3nt: TGTGCCTGGAGTGGACTAGACAGGAAAGCTTTCTTT

v_gene: TRBV7-9
abundance: once
d_gene: .
j_gene: TRBJ1-6
CDR3aa: CASSPRDTDRSPLHF
CDR3nt: TGTGCCAGCAGCCCTCGGGACACCGACCGATCACCCCTCCACTTT

v_gene: TRBV28
abundance: .
d_gene: .
j_gene: TRBJ1-6
CDR3aa: CASSPGTLYNSPLHF
CDR3nt: TGTGCCAGCAGCCCTGGGACACTTTATAATTCACCCCTCCACTTT

v_gene: TRBV25-1
abundance: .
d_gene: .
j_gene: TRBJ1-1
CDR3aa: CASSEYGSGDTEAFF
CDR3nt: TGTGCCAGCAGTGAATATGGCAGCGGGGACACTGAAGCTTTCTTT

v_gene: TRBV29-1
abundance: .
d_gene: TRBD1
j_gene: TRBJ1-5
CDR3aa: CSARQGVDQPQHF
CDR3nt: TGCAGCGCCCGTCAGGGGGTAGATCAGCCCCAGCATTTT

v_gene: TRBV19
abundance: .
d_gene: TRBD2
j_gene: TRBJ2-2
CDR3aa: CASSLNSGSNTGELFF
CDR3nt: TGTGCCAGTAGTTTAAATAGCGGGTCGAACACCGGGGAGCTGTTTTTT

v_gene: TRBV6-6
abundance: medium-sized
d_gene: TRBD2
j_gene: TRBJ2-1
CDR3aa: CASTERGLTYNEQFF
CDR3nt: TGTGCCAGCACCGAACGGGGACTAACCTACAATGAGCAGTTCTTC

v_gene: TRBV11-2
abundance: .
d_gene: .
j_gene: TRBJ1-1
CDR3aa: CASSFDVWNTEAFF
CDR3nt: TGTGCCAGCAGCTTCGACGTATGGAACACTGAAGCTTTCTTT

v_gene: TRBV5-4
abundance: .
d_gene: .
j_gene: TRBJ2-1
CDR3aa: CASSPALTFYNEQFF
CDR3nt: TGTGCCAGCAGTCCCGCCCTAACTTTTTACAATGAGCAGTTCTTC

v_gene: TRBV5-6
abundance: .
d_gene: .
j_gene: TRBJ2-7
CDR3aa: CASTPLGGGGYEQYF
CDR3nt: TGTGCCAGCACCCCACTCGGAGGAGGGGGCTACGAGCAGTACTTC

v_gene: TRBV7-3
abundance: .
d_gene: .
j_gene: TRBJ2-1
CDR3aa: CASSLGIGGNEQFF
CDR3nt: TGTGCCAGCAGCTTAGGAATAGGGGGCAATGAGCAGTTCTTC

v_gene: TRBV27
abundance: .
d_gene: .
j_gene: TRBJ2-5
CDR3aa: CASSPRYGGWETQYF
CDR3nt: TGTGCCAGCAGCCCCCGCTACGGAGGGTGGGAGACCCAGTACTTC

v_gene: TRBV29-1
abundance: .
d_gene: .
j_gene: TRBJ1-3
CDR3aa: CSVGLSSGNTIYF
CDR3nt: TGCAGCGTGGGACTCTCCTCAGGAAACACCATATATTTT

v_gene: TRBV18
abundance: .
d_gene: .
j_gene: TRBJ2-2
CDR3aa: CASSPQGQGTTGELFF
CDR3nt: TGTGCCAGCTCACCACAAGGCCAGGGGACAACCGGGGAGCTGTTTTTT

v_gene: TRBV5-5
abundance: .
d_gene: .
j_gene: TRBJ1-2
CDR3aa: CASSLVRGDYGYTF
CDR3nt: TGTGCCAGCAGCTTGGTCAGGGGAGACTATGGCTACACCTTC

v_gene: TRBV5-5
abundance: few
d_gene: .
j_gene: TRBJ2-7
CDR3aa: CASSWADTAGYEQYF
CDR3nt: TGTGCCAGCAGCTGGGCGGACACGGCGGGCTACGAGCAGTACTTC

v_gene: TRBV6-5
abundance: .
d_gene: TRBD2
j_gene: TRBJ2-1
CDR3aa: CASSYSITGGVEQFF
CDR3nt: TGTGCCAGCAGTTACTCGATTACGGGGGGGGTTGAGCAGTTCTTC

v_gene: TRBV7-9
abundance: .
d_gene: .
j_gene: TRBJ1-2
CDR3aa: CASSLVGTAYGYTF
CDR3nt: TGTGCCAGCAGCTTAGTAGGGACCGCATATGGCTACACCTTC

v_gene: TRBV15
abundance: .
d_gene: .
j_gene: TRBJ1-1
CDR3aa: CATSRAGFWNTEAFF
CDR3nt: TGTGCCACCAGCAGAGCGGGGTTTTGGAACACTGAAGCTTTCTTT

v_gene: TRBV11-3
abundance: .
d_gene: TRBD2
j_gene: TRBJ2-2
CDR3aa: CASSFGLAGGPGAGELFF
CDR3nt: TGTGCCAGCAGCTTCGGACTAGCGGGGGGGCCCGGGGCCGGGGAGCTGTTTTTT